The clone carrying this T cell receptor (beta chain) was counted only a few times. This CDR3 has 12 residues. The germline V gene encodes CDR1 SGHDT and CDR2 YYEEEE. The V end lost 4 bases, the J end lost 12 bases, and 14 bases lay between the germline ends. These data originate in a study of identical twins. TCRdb re-derived calls from the 5' RACE reads in MiXCR, one entry per CDR3 protein. Of a few hundred thousand distinct CDR3 sequences in the sample, about 12% were seen once. The same data also went into a second study, on yellow fever vaccine responses in identical twins.

Sequencing was carried out using CD8+ T cells sorted from blood. The V call is TRBV5-6, the J call TRBJ1-5, with a possible D match to TRBD1 (6 bases). The sequence derives from a woman aged 18-35 years in good health. CDR3 sequence: CASSLAGGGQHF. CDR3 sequence (DNA): TGTGCCAGCAGCCTCGCGGGAGGGGGCCAGCATTTT.